This T cell receptor beta chain was retrieved from a study of blood T cell repertoires in COVID-19. CDR1 and CDR2 (germline): MDHEN, SYDVKM. The CDR3 contains 15 residues. The V segment lost 2 bases and the J segment 2 bases; nucleotides outside the gene matches: 4. Sequenced by immunoSEQ multiplex PCR; TCRdb stores in-frame clones only, minus some. This sample yields more than 45,000 clones, of which about 80% are seen a single time; around 22% belongs to the top ten. The gene calls are TRBV28 and TRBJ2-3; 7 bases align to TRBD2. The source is an older woman with acute or convalescent COVID-19. Sequenced: peripheral blood. The CDR3 sequence: CASSLPSGLTDTQYF. The CDR3 DNA sequence: TGTGCCAGCAGTTTACCTAGCGGACTCACAGATACGCAGTATTTT.